Listed here are 23 T cell receptor beta chains from one sample, sequenced in a study of cytomegalovirus exposure and HLA in healthy donors. PCR primers comprised 60 Vbeta and 13 Jbeta primers. Clones were read by immunoSEQ multiplex PCR, and TCRdb kept only the in-frame ones, dropping some. This sample has 160,000 or so clones, with around 73% found just once. Material for sequencing was PBMCs. These receptors were taken from a male donor in good health and CMV-seronegative.

This clone was counted a single time. V is TRBV9 and J is TRBJ1-2, with 8 bases lining up with TRBD1. The ends lost 4 bases at V and 6 bases at J; junction bases unmatched: 17. There are 17 residues in the CDR3. Germline V gene lookup returns CDR1 SGDLS and CDR2 YYNGEE. CDR3 DNA sequence: TGTGCCAGCAGCCCACGGAAACAGGGGGGTTTTTTGGATGGCTACACCTTC. This sequence encodes CASSPRKQGGFLDGYTF.

This chain links TRBV19 with TRBJ1-2; no reliable D call. The CDR3 runs to 17 residues. Germline CDR1 is LNHDA and CDR2 is SQIVND (reference sequence). Trimming shortened V by 0 bases and J by 1 base, and 15 bases separated the two germline ends. The chain's CDR3 is CASSIDISRSYNYGYTF. Written as DNA, the CDR3 is TGTGCCAGTAGTATAGATATTTCTCGGAGCTATAACTATGGCTACACCTTC.

Note on this clone: Compared with germline, one end of the junction differs, possibly owing to a read error. Other nucleotide sequences from this sample produce the same CDR3. The rearrangement links TRBV5-1 to TRBJ2-2; TRBD2 might be the D (5 bases). This CDR3 is 16 amino acids long. Germline-derived CDR1 and CDR2 are SGHRS and YFSETQ. The chain's CDR3 is CASSLRGSEGTGELFF. In nucleotides, the CDR3 is TGCGCCAGTAGCTTGAGAGGGTCTGAGGGAACCGGGGAGCTGTTTTTT.

This chain links TRBV15 with TRBJ2-5, with D perhaps TRBD1 (6 bases). The DNA matches TRBJ2-7 better at its end, which makes the J call doubtful. The CDR3 contains 13 residues. From germline, CDR1 is LNHNV and CDR2 YYDKDF (reference sequence). CDR3 in DNA: TGTGCCACCAGCAGGGAACAGGGCTACGAGCAGTACTTC. Amino acid sequence: CATSREQGYEQYF.

The J gene is TRBJ1-5, the V gene TRBV19, with 7 positions matching TRBD1. The CDR3 runs 17 residues. Germline loops: CDR1 LNHDA, CDR2 SQIVND (reference sequence). Trimming cost V 7 bases and J 1 base; bases outside gene matches: 13. CDR3 nucleotides: TGTGCCAGTACAGGCCTGGGAGACAGGGTGAGCAATCAGCCCCAGCATTTT. It encodes CASTGLGDRVSNQPQHF.

The chain joins TRBV9 to TRBJ2-2; the match to TRBD2 covers 8 bases. Germline CDR1 reads SGDLS; CDR2 reads YYNGEE. CDR3 size: 16 residues. V lost 3 bases and J lost 1; bases outside the gene matches: 5. CDR3 DNA sequence: TGTGCCAGCAGCGAGACGGCGGGGGGGAACACCGGGGAGCTGTTTTTT. Amino acid sequence: CASSETAGGNTGELFF.

The rearrangement uses TRBV4-3 and TRBJ1-1; TRBD1 agrees at 9 bases. Losses at the gene ends were 2 bases for V and 5 bases for J; bases not matched to a gene: 6. Germline CDR1 LGHNA, CDR2 YSLEER. This CDR3 region has 15 residues. CDR3 DNA sequence: TGCGCCAGCAGCCAAAACAGGGGGCTGGGAACTGAAGCTTTCTTT. Its protein is CASSQNRGLGTEAFF.

The chain links TRBV6-5 to TRBJ2-3, with D unresolved. Per germline, CDR1 MNHEY and CDR2 SVGAGI. Trimming cost V 6 bases and J 6 bases, with 7 bases left between them. This CDR3 region has 11 residues. The CDR3 DNA reads as TGTGCCAGCAGCAACACCGATACGCAGTATTTT. Its translation: CASSNTDTQYF.

This clone was picked up a small number of times. The V and J genes are TRBV13 and TRBJ2-1, with 7 bases fitting TRBD2. CDR1 PRHDT and CDR2 FYEKMQ come from the germline V gene (reference sequence). The junction had 9 bases not matched to a gene; V was cut back by 2 bases and J by 8 bases. The CDR3 covers 15 residues. The CDR3 DNA is TGTGCCAGCAGCTTATCGGGGGGATATAAAGATGAGCAGTTCTTC. It translates to CASSLSGGYKDEQFF.

The rearrangement links TRBV5-4 to TRBJ1-1; D remains ambiguous. V was trimmed by 5 bases and J by 3 bases, leaving 14 bases between them. The germline V gene encodes CDR1 SGHNT and CDR2 YYREEE (reference sequence). The CDR3 loop spans 14 amino acids. DNA of the CDR3: TGTGCCAGCAGACTGGACCACGGGGACACTGAAGCTTTCTTT. Translated, it gives CASRLDHGDTEAFF.

The sample holds a few counts of this clone. V gene TRBV5-1 combines with J gene TRBJ2-3; 9 positions match TRBD1. Germline V lookup: CDR1 SGHRS, CDR2 YFSETQ. This CDR3 region has 15 residues. The V segment lost 4 bases and the J segment 9 bases; nucleotides outside the gene matches: 12. CDR3 coding DNA: TGCGCCAGCAGCCTCACAGGGGGCGAGGGTAAGACGCAGTATTTT. Translating gives CASSLTGGEGKTQYF.

The chain links TRBV29-1 to TRBJ2-1, with 9 bases matching TRBD1. V was pared by 6 bases and J by 6 bases, with 6 bases of the junction left unmatched. Looked up from germline, CDR1 is SQVTM and CDR2 is ANQGSEA. This CDR3 is built from 13 residues. CDR3 protein: CSVGQGSGNEQFF. Here the CDR3 DNA reads TGCAGCGTGGGACAGGGCTCTGGCAATGAGCAGTTCTTC.

The table lists this clone with a few counts. This chain links TRBV2 with TRBJ2-5; TRBD2 agrees at 10 bases. This CDR3 is built from 15 residues. V lost 1 base to trimming and J lost 5 bases; unmatched junction nucleotides: 4. The germline gives CDR1 SNHLY, CDR2 FYNNEI. Written as DNA, the CDR3 is TGTGCCAGCAGTGAAGAACTAGCGGGAAGGGAGACCCAGTACTTC. Residues: CASSEELAGRETQYF.

The chain links TRBV7-3 to TRBJ2-1; 7 bases line up with TRBD2. The V gene's germline CDR1 is SGHTA and CDR2 FQGTGA. Germline trimming cut 4 bases from V and 4 bases from J; bases unmatched to any gene: 7. The CDR3 consists of 15 residues. CDR3 sequence (DNA): TGTGCCAGCAGCTCGCAAGGGGAGGGATACAATGAGCAGTTCTTC. Translation: CASSSQGEGYNEQFF. Using reference TRBV7-3 and TRBJ2-1 for the parts outside the CDR3, the full variable domain is GAGVSQTPSNKVTEKGKYVELRCDPISGHTALYWYRQSLGQGPEFLIYFQGTGAADDSGLPNDRFFAVRPEGSVSTLKIQRTERGDSAVYLCASSSQGEGYNEQFFGPGTRLTVL.

The chain carries TRBV6-5 and TRBJ1-2; maybe TRBD1 (5 bases). Trimming took 7 bases from V and 2 from J, leaving 17 bases between them. CDR1 and CDR2 (germline): MNHEY, SVGAGI. The CDR3 is made up of 15 amino acids. As DNA, the CDR3 is TGTGCCAGCACCAAAGGGGAGGGTGGGAACTATGGCTACACCTTC. Amino acid sequence: CASTKGEGGNYGYTF.

As to this clone: Different DNA sequences within this sample yield the same CDR3. The chain links TRBV7-2 to TRBJ1-5; 7 bases are shared with TRBD1. CDR3 size: 14 residues. With V trimmed by 5 bases and J by 1 base, 2 bases remained unmatched. Germline-derived CDR1 and CDR2 are SGHTA and FQGNSA. CDR3 coding DNA: TGTGCCAGCAGCCCAGGGGGGAGCAATCAGCCCCAGCATTTT. It yields the protein CASSPGGSNQPQHF.

The chain is built from TRBV29-1 and TRBJ2-2; D gene unclear. Per germline, CDR1 SQVTM and CDR2 ANQGSEA. The CDR3 consists of 13 residues. Trimming took off 3 bases at V and 6 bases at J, with 11 bases between the two ends. CDR3 sequence: CSVDFRQAGELFF. CDR3 nucleotides: TGCAGCGTTGACTTCAGGCAAGCCGGGGAGCTGTTTTTT.

The chain employs TRBV6-5 and TRBJ2-5, with D possibly matching TRBD1 (8 bases). Trimming stripped 1 base from V and 5 bases from J, with 11 bases between. Germline V gene sequence: CDR1 MNHEY, CDR2 SVGAGI. This CDR3 comprises 14 residues. In DNA form, the CDR3 reads TGTGCCAGCAGTTACTACAGGGGGGGGGAGACCCAGTACTTC. Protein: CASSYYRGGETQYF.

The chain joins TRBV7-8 to TRBJ2-1; the match to TRBD2 covers 7 bases. Germline V CDR1 and CDR2: SGHVS, FQNEAQ. J gave up 5 bases and V 0 bases, and 7 bases lay outside the gene matches. The CDR3 runs 16 residues. The CDR3 DNA reads as TGTGCCAGCAGCTTAGCCGGCGGGAGTGTCCACAATGAGCAGTTCTTC. Translated, it gives CASSLAGGSVHNEQFF.

This clone appeared once. This chain uses TRBV4-2 with TRBJ1-5; D unresolved. The CDR3 sequence is 16 residues long. Trimming shortened V by 0 bases and J by 3 bases, and 12 bases separated the two germline ends. Germline CDR1 reads LGHNA; CDR2 reads YNFKEQ. The CDR3 nucleotides are TGTGCCAGCAGCCAAGATCGCCTCAGAATCAATCAGCCCCAGCATTTT. Translating it yields CASSQDRLRINQPQHF.

This chain links TRBV27 with TRBJ1-2, with 8 bases aligning to TRBD1. Germline CDR1 and CDR2: MNHEY and SMNVEV (reference sequence). This CDR3 contains 13 residues. J was trimmed by 5 bases and V by 5 bases; bases with no gene match: 4. CDR3 sequence (DNA): TGTGCCAGCAGTCCGAGACAGGGGTATGGCTACACCTTC. Translation gives CASSPRQGYGYTF.

V and J are TRBV28 and TRBJ1-5, with a tentative D call TRBD1 (5 bases). Germline CDR1 MDHEN, CDR2 SYDVKM. V was cut by 8 bases and J by 0 bases, with 14 bases left in between. This CDR3 is 15 amino acids long. Here the CDR3 reads CASFPGDYSNQPQHF. DNA for the CDR3: TGTGCCAGCTTTCCGGGGGATTATAGCAATCAGCCCCAGCATTTT.

The gene calls are TRBV28 and TRBJ2-5, with 8 nucleotides matching TRBD2. J was trimmed by 5 bases and V by 2 bases; bases with no gene match: 4. From germline, CDR1 is MDHEN and CDR2 SYDVKM. CDR3 size: 14 residues. The CDR3 is CASSLRGGRETQYF. Written as DNA, the CDR3 is TGTGCCAGCAGTTTACGCGGGGGGCGGGAGACCCAGTACTTC.